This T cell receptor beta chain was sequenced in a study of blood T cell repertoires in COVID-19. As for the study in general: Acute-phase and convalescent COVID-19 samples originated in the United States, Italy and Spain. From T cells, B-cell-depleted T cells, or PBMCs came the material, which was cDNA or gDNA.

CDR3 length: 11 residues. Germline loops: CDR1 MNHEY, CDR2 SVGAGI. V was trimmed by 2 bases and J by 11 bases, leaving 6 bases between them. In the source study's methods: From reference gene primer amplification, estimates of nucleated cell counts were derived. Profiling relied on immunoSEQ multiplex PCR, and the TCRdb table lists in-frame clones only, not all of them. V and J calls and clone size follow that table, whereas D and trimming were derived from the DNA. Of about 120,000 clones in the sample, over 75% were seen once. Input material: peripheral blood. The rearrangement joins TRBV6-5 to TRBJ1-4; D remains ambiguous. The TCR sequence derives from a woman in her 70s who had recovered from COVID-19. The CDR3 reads CASSYGEKLFF. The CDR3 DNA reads TGTGCCAGCAGTTACGGGGAGAAACTGTTTTTT.